This T cell receptor (beta chain) was retrieved from a study of circulating CD8 cells and anti-PD-1 response in melanoma. Study background: Complete or partial response defined responders; stable or progressive disease, non-responders.

Points from the study as a whole: The cohort mixed treatment-naive and previously treated patients. A small cohort with few responders supplied the baseline and M1 comparisons.

This CDR3 contains 17 residues. With V trimmed by 2 bases and J by 6 bases, 9 bases remained unmatched. The germline CDR1 and CDR2 sequences are SGHNT and YYREEE (reference sequence). Each library started from around 14 ng of total RNA using the QIAseq Immune Repertoire TCR panel. TCRdb re-called the reads with MiXCR, one entry per CDR3 protein. In the table there are roughly 2,300 distinct CDR3 sequences, 7.9% of which are singletons. This clonotype rates as medium-sized. Its antigen is currently unknown. Four subsets defined by PD-1 and/or TIGIT were sorted from live CD3+CD8+TCRalphabeta+ cells. The sequencing used CD8+ T cells from PBMCs, collected at baseline or after one month of anti-PD-1 therapy (not recorded which). The gene calls are TRBV5-4 and TRBJ2-1; 12 bases align to TRBD2. The source is a human donor with melanoma. CDR3 DNA: TGTGCCAGCAGCTTTGGGACTAGCGGGCTTGGGGTCAATGAGCAGTTCTTC. Its translation: CASSFGTSGLGVNEQFF.